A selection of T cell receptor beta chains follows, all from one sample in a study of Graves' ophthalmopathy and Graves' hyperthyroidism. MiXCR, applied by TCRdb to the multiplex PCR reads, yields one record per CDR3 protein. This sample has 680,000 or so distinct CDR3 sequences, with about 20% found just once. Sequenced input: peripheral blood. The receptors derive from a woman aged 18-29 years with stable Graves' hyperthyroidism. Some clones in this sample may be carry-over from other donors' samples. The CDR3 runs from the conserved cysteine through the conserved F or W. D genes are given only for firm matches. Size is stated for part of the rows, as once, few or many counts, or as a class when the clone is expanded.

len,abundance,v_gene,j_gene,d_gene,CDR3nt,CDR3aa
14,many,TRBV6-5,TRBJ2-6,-,TGTGCCAGCAGTTACGGGTCTGGGGCCAACGTCCTGACTTTC,CASSYGSGANVLTF
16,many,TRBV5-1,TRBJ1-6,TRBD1,TGCGCCAGCAGCTTGCTGACAGGGGAGAGAAATTCACCCCTCCACTTT,CASSLLTGERNSPLHF
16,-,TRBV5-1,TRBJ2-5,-,TGCGCCAGCAGCACAAACAGGGGAGGCGGCCAAGAGACCCAGTACTTC,CASSTNRGGGQETQYF
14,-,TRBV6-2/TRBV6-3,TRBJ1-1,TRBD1,TGTGCCAGCAGTTACACAGGGGGCCTCGAGGGAGCTTTCTTT,CASSYTGGLEGAFF
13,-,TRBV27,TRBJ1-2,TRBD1,TGTGCCAGCAGAAGGGCAGGGGGCGAAGGCTACACCTTC,CASRRAGGEGYTF
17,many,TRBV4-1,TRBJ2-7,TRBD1,TGCGCCAGCAGCCAAGTAATAACGGGGACAGTGAGATACGAGCAGTACTTC,CASSQVITGTVRYEQYF
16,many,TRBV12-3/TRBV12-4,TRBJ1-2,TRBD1,TGTGCCAGCAGTTTATTCTCCGGGACAGGAGCGGGCGGCTACACCTTC,CASSLFSGTGAGGYTF
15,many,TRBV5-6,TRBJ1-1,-,TGTGCCAGCAGCTTGGAAACAGGGAGGAACACTGAAGCTTTCTTT,CASSLETGRNTEAFF
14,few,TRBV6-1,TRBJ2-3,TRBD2,TGTGCCAGCAGTGAGAGTAGCGGGAGAGATACGCAGTATTTT,CASSESSGRDTQYF
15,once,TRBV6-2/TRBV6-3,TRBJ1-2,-,TGTGCCAGCAGTTACTCCCTCGCCGGGCACGGTGGCTACACCTTC,CASSYSLAGHGGYTF
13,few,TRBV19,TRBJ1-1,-,TGTGCCAGTAAAGCAGGGAAGAACACTGAAGCTTTCTTT,CASKAGKNTEAFF
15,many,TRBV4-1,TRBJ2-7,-,TGCGCCAGCAGCCAAGATATCCTGGTCGGCTACGAGCAGTACTTC,CASSQDILVGYEQYF
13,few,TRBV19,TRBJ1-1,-,TGTGCCAGTAGGAGTCAAATGAACACTGAAGCTTTCTTT,CASRSQMNTEAFF
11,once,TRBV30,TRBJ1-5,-,TGTGCCTGGAGTCCGGGACAGCCCCAGCATTTT,CAWSPGQPQHF
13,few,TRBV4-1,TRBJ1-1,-,TGCGCCAGCAGCCAACGGTCGGACAGCGAAGCTTTCTTT,CASSQRSDSEAFF
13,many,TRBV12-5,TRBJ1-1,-,TGTGCTAGTGGTTTGGTATCAAGCACTGAAGCTTTCTTT,CASGLVSSTEAFF
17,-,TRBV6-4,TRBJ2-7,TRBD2,TGTGCCAGCAGTATGATACTAGCGGGAGGATTGCTCGACGAGCAGTACTTC,CASSMILAGGLLDEQYF
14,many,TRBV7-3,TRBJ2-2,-,TGTGCCAGCAGCCCCCAGACTACGGGCGGGGAGCTGTTTTTT,CASSPQTTGGELFF
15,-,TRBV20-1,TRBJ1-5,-,TGCAGTGCTAGGCAGCCGGGGGGACGCTATCAGCCTCAGCATTTT,CSARQPGGRYQPQHF
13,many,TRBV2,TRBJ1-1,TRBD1,TGTGCCAGCAGCGTCAGGGGGCAAGGTGAAGCTTTCTTT,CASSVRGQGEAFF
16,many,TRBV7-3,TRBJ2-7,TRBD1,TGTGCCAGCAGCTCCTACAGGGGCAGGCGTTCCTACGAGCAGTACTTC,CASSSYRGRRSYEQYF
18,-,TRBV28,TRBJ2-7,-,TGTGCCAGCAGCCCCCCCCTCCGACTGGTGGGTCTCGCCTACGAGCAGTACTTC,CASSPPLRLVGLAYEQYF
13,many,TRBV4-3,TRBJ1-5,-,TGCGCCAGCAGCCAAGGAACGCATCAGCCCCAGCATTTT,CASSQGTHQPQHF
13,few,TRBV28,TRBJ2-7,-,TGTGCCAGCAGTTCTCTCTTCCGAGGCGAGCAGTACTTC,CASSSLFRGEQYF
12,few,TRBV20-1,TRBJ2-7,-,TGCAGTGCTAGTACCCAGTTCTACGAGCAGTACTTC,CSASTQFYEQYF
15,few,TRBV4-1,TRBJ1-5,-,TGCGCCAGCAGCGCGGGAGCGATGCGCAATCAGCCCCAGCATTTT,CASSAGAMRNQPQHF
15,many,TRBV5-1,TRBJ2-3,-,TGCGCCAGCAGCTTGAGTTTAGGAGGCACAGATACGCAGTATTTT,CASSLSLGGTDTQYF
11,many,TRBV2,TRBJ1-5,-,TGTGCCAGCAGTGGACGAGGGCCCCAGCATTTT,CASSGRGPQHF
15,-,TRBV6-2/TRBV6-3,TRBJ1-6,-,TGTGCCAGCAGTTACGATGGGAATCGACGTTCACCCCTCCACTTT,CASSYDGNRRSPLHF
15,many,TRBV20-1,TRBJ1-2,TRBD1,TGCAGTGCTAGAGACCCGGGACAGGGGACCTATGGCTACACCTTC,CSARDPGQGTYGYTF
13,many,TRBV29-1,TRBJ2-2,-,TGCAGCGTTGAAGGTCAGATCACCGGGGAGCTGTTTTTT,CSVEGQITGELFF